This T cell receptor beta chain was obtained from a study of blood T cell repertoires in COVID-19. Turning to the study itself: Sites across the United States, Italy and Spain contributed samples from acute and convalescent COVID-19. T cells, B-cell-depleted T cells, or PBMCs provided the cDNA or gDNA that served as material.

The study assigned cohorts using participant-reported clinical history. As processed by the authors: Reference gene primer amplification yielded estimated nucleated cell counts. Clones were read by immunoSEQ multiplex PCR, and TCRdb kept only the in-frame ones, dropping some. V, J and clone size derive from that table, while D and trimming were established from the DNA sequence. The sample lists some 300,000 clones, roughly 89% occurring once. The CDR3 sequence is 12 residues long. Germline V gene data show CDR1 as MNHEY and CDR2 as SVGAGI. V was shortened by 7 bases and J by 3 bases, with 10 bases between the two germline ends.

The V call is TRBV6-5, the J call TRBJ2-7; D perhaps matches TRBD1 (6 bases). The sequenced sample consisted of PBMCs or T cells enriched from blood (not recorded which). This TCR was sampled from a woman in her forties or fifties who had been exposed to COVID-19. CDR3 DNA: TGTGCCAGCAAGGACAGATACTACGAGCAGTACTTC. This translates into CASKDRYYEQYF.